This is a list of T cell receptor beta chains from one sample in a study of blood T cell repertoires in COVID-19. Method: immunoSEQ multiplex PCR; TCRdb's copy keeps in-frame clones and lacks some. The sample has a few hundred thousand clones, 90% seen once; the top ten hold 0.6% to 0.7%. The sample consisted of PBMCs or T cells enriched from blood (not recorded which). The receptors shown here come from a man younger than 35 who had recovered from COVID-19. The CDR3 runs from the conserved cysteine through the conserved F or W. The D gene is left open where the match is weak. Part of the rows lack a size; the others show once, few, many or a class for expanded clones.

>TRBD1|TRBV5-6|TRBJ2-5|NA
CASSLTGAQETQYF
TGTGCCAGCAGCTTGACAGGGGCCCAAGAGACCCAGTACTTC
>TRBD2|TRBV19|TRBJ2-1|NA
CASRGGFELEQFF
TGTGCCAGTCGGGGGGGATTCGAGCTTGAGCAGTTCTTC
>TRBD2|TRBV5-1|TRBJ2-7|NA
CASSFASGTSYEQYF
TGCGCCAGCAGCTTTGCTAGCGGAACTTCCTACGAGCAGTACTTC
>NA|TRBV11-2|TRBJ1-3|few
CASSLEAYGNTIYF
TGTGCCAGCAGCTTAGAAGCGTACGGAAACACCATATATTTT
>TRBD1|TRBV4-1|TRBJ1-2|NA
CASSQWDSGKFVGYTF
TGCGCCAGCAGCCAGTGGGACAGCGGTAAATTCGTTGGCTACACCTTC
>TRBD1|TRBV30|TRBJ1-1|NA
CAWSGGQITINTEAFF
TGTGCCTGGAGTGGGGGACAGATAACAATAAACACTGAAGCTTTCTTT
>NA|TRBV10-3|TRBJ1-2|NA
CATTQTVHYGYTF
TGTGCCACGACTCAAACGGTCCATTATGGCTACACCTTC
>NA|TRBV19|TRBJ2-2|NA
CASIRFTLALGSAGELFF
TGTGCCAGTATCCGATTTACTCTAGCGCTCGGTTCAGCCGGGGAGCTGTTTTTT
>NA|TRBV3-1/TRBV3-2|TRBJ1-4|NA
CASSLVTPGPIEKLFF
TGTGCCAGCAGCCTCGTGACCCCAGGTCCCATTGAAAAACTGTTTTTT
>NA|TRBV29-1|TRBJ1-1|NA
CSVRQKLNTEAFF
TGCAGCGTGAGACAGAAATTGAACACTGAAGCTTTCTTT
>TRBD1|TRBV18|TRBJ1-5|NA
CASSLGTDNSNQPQHF
TGTGCCAGCTCACTGGGGACAGACAATAGCAATCAGCCCCAGCATTTT
>NA|TRBV9|TRBJ1-1|NA
CASSVVQGNTEAFF
TGTGCCAGCAGCGTAGTGCAGGGGAACACTGAAGCTTTCTTT
>NA|TRBV7-2|TRBJ1-1|NA
CASSFEARITEAFF
TGTGCCAGCAGCTTCGAAGCCCGAATCACTGAAGCTTTCTTT
>NA|TRBV2|TRBJ1-1|NA
CASSEAGGVTEAFF
TGTGCCAGCAGTGAAGCAGGAGGGGTTACTGAAGCTTTCTTT
>NA|TRBV28|TRBJ1-2|NA
CASTLGLYGGSNYGYTF
TGTGCCAGCACCCTGGGGCTTTATGGCGGATCTAACTATGGCTACACCTTC
>NA|TRBV5-8|TRBJ1-1|NA
CASSSPLTGEAFF
TGTGCCAGCAGCTCCCCTTTAACAGGCGAAGCTTTCTTT
>TRBD1|TRBV10-1|TRBJ2-1|NA
CASSRGQGSPNEQFF
TGCGCCAGCAGCCGAGGACAGGGTTCCCCCAATGAGCAGTTCTTC
>TRBD1|TRBV6-6|TRBJ1-6|NA
CASSVTGTANSPLHF
TGTGCCAGCAGTGTAACCGGGACAGCCAATTCACCCCTCCACTTT
>TRBD1|TRBV10-2|TRBJ1-5|NA
CASRTGLENQPQHF
TGCGCCAGCCGGACAGGGTTAGAAAATCAGCCCCAGCATTTT
>NA|TRBV9|TRBJ1-1|NA
CASSVATGTRGVYTEAFF
TGTGCCAGCAGCGTAGCTACAGGAACTCGGGGGGTGTACACTGAAGCTTTCTTT
>TRBD1|TRBV7-9|TRBJ1-3|NA
CASSQPTGANTIYF
TGTGCCAGCAGCCAACCTACAGGGGCAAACACCATATATTTT